These 14 T cell receptor beta chains originate from one sample sequenced in a study of cytomegalovirus exposure and HLA in healthy donors (dated by TCRdb to between 2016 and 2019). Library preparation employed the immunoSEQ multiplex PCR assay. The multiplex PCR relied on a mix of 60 forward primers for TCR Vbeta segments and 13 reverse primers for TCR Jbeta segments. TCRdb limited this immuneACCESS table to in-frame rearrangements with V and J called. A share of clones is missing; checked studies link under half to unresolved V genes, and the rest is unexplained. The sample has about 130,000 clones on record, roughly four fifths of them singletons. Approximately 0.94% of the sample belongs to the ten largest clones. The sample taken for sequencing was PBMCs. Every receptor here comes from a woman in her sixties in good health and CMV-seronegative.

The chain links TRBV10-3 to TRBJ2-7; possible D gene TRBD2, 5 bases. V lost 7 bases to trimming and J lost 7 bases, with 20 bases between them. Germline assignment: CDR1 ENHRY and CDR2 SYGVKD. The CDR3 contains 14 residues. CDR3 nucleotide sequence: TGTGCCATCACCCCCCGGGATCTTGGAAGGGAGCAGTACTTC. It yields the protein CAITPRDLGREQYF.

The V call is TRBV10-3, the J call TRBJ1-1; 7 positions agree with TRBD1. Germline CDR1 reads ENHRY; CDR2 reads SYGVKD. This CDR3 spans 14 amino acids. The J segment lost 7 bases and the V segment lost 6 bases, leaving 11 bases of the junction unmatched. In DNA form, the CDR3 reads TGTGCCATCAGCCCTAGGGACAGTACCGGTGAAGCTTTCTTT. It yields the protein CAISPRDSTGEAFF.

The V gene is TRBV10-3, the J gene TRBJ2-5; D is perhaps TRBD1 (7 bases). CDR1 and CDR2 (germline): ENHRY, SYGVKD. The length of the CDR3 is 15 residues. V lost 2 bases and J lost 4, with 14 bases in between. In DNA, the CDR3 is TGTGCCATCAGTGAGCGACAGGGAGGTAGAGAGACCCAGTACTTC. It translates to CAISERQGGRETQYF.

The chain has TRBV27 and TRBJ1-6; D is possibly TRBD1 (6 bases). Trimming took 6 bases from V and 12 from J, leaving 18 bases between them. The germline V gene encodes CDR1 MNHEY and CDR2 SMNVEV (reference sequence). The CDR3 totals 14 residues. CDR3 region: CASRQTGLRLPLHF. CDR3 in DNA: TGTGCCAGCAGACAAACAGGGCTGAGGTTACCCCTCCACTTT.

The chain employs TRBV30 and TRBJ2-7; 8 nucleotides match TRBD1. Trimming at V came to 1 base and at J to 0 bases, leaving 2 bases not matched to a gene. Germline CDR1 is GTSNPN and CDR2 is SVGIG (reference sequence). The length of the CDR3 is 14 residues. CDR3 DNA: TGTGCCTGGAGTGGACAGGGGAGCTCCTACGAGCAGTACTTC. The encoded protein is CAWSGQGSSYEQYF. The full variable domain, its missing parts supplied by reference TRBV30 and TRBJ2-7, is SQTIHQWPATLVQPVGSPLSLECTVEGTSNPNLYWYRQAAGRGLQLLFYSVGIGQISSEVPQNLSASRPQDRQFILSSKKLLLSDSGFYLCAWSGQGSSYEQYFGPGTRLTVT.

The V and J genes are TRBV28 and TRBJ1-5; D might be TRBD1 (6 bases). This CDR3 is 17 amino acids long. V was clipped by 2 bases and J by 0 bases, with 14 bases between them. Germline loops: CDR1 MDHEN, CDR2 SYDVKM. For the CDR3, the DNA is TGTGCCAGCAGTTTAATAGACAGGACTTATAGCAATCAGCCCCAGCATTTT. It yields the protein CASSLIDRTYSNQPQHF.

The genes are TRBV5-1 and TRBJ2-2; D is possibly TRBD2 (7 bases). Trimming removed 4 bases from V and 7 bases from J, with 17 bases in between. From germline, CDR1 is SGHRS and CDR2 YFSETQ. CDR3 length: 15 residues. CDR3: CASSDPRGGGGELFF. The CDR3, as DNA: TGCGCCAGCAGCGACCCCCGCGGGGGCGGCGGGGAGCTGTTTTTT.

The V call is TRBV9, the J call TRBJ2-3; D is ambiguous. With 4 bases removed from V and 1 base from J, the gap between germline ends came to 4 bases. The CDR3 has 12 residues. Germline V gene lookup returns CDR1 SGDLS and CDR2 YYNGEE. DNA for the CDR3: TGTGCCAGCAGCTCTCGCACAGATACGCAGTATTTT. It codes for CASSSRTDTQYF. The full variable domain, in which reference TRBV9 and TRBJ2-3 provide the parts outside the CDR3, is DSGVTQTPKHLITATGQRVTLRCSPRSGDLSVYWYQQSLDQGLQFLIQYYNGEERAKGNILERFSAQQFPDLHSELNLSSLELGDSALYFCASSSRTDTQYFGPGTRLTVL.

The V and J genes are TRBV2 and TRBJ1-3; D remains ambiguous. The V end was cut by 7 bases, the J end by 2 bases, with 15 bases between. CDR3 size: 15 residues. Germline CDR1 and CDR2: SNHLY and FYNNEI. The CDR3 region is CASNRPQAPGNTIYF. CDR3 nucleotides: TGTGCCAGCAACCGACCTCAGGCTCCTGGAAACACCATATATTTT.

This chain links TRBV5-8 with TRBJ1-1; 9 positions agree with TRBD1. Unmatched junction bases numbered 6, after V lost 2 bases and J lost 4 bases. CDR1 and CDR2 from the germline V gene are SGHTS and YDEGEE. The length of the CDR3 is 15 residues. CDR3 sequence (DNA): TGTGCCAGCAGCTTCCGGGACAGGGTGGGCACTGAAGCTTTCTTT. Its translation: CASSFRDRVGTEAFF.

The J gene is TRBJ2-1, the V gene TRBV13; 7 bases match TRBD2. CDR3 length: 15 amino acids. V lost 5 bases, J lost 0 bases, and 4 bases stayed unmatched. Germline lookup yields CDR1 PRHDT and CDR2 FYEKMQ (reference sequence). Here the CDR3 reads CASSPSGASYNEQFF. The CDR3 coding sequence is TGTGCCAGCAGCCCGAGCGGGGCCTCCTACAATGAGCAGTTCTTC.

The V call is TRBV6-5, the J call TRBJ1-2, with TRBD1 identical over 12 bases. The length of the CDR3 is 14 residues. V trimming: 10 bases; J trimming: 7 bases; junction bases outside the gene matches: 10. From germline, CDR1 is MNHEY and CDR2 SVGAGI. The CDR3 sequence is CATRPGQGAIGYTF. CDR3 sequence (DNA): TGTGCCACCCGACCGGGACAGGGGGCGATTGGCTACACCTTC.

V and J are TRBV5-1 and TRBJ2-5; the match to TRBD2 covers 10 bases. The CDR3 is made up of 17 amino acids. Germline V gene sequence: CDR1 SGHRS, CDR2 YFSETQ. Germline trimming cut 3 bases from V and 5 bases from J; bases unmatched to any gene: 13. The CDR3 is CASSSSSGSAVRETQYF. The CDR3 DNA is TGCGCCAGCAGCTCCTCTAGCGGGAGCGCGGTGAGGGAGACCCAGTACTTC.

The gene calls are TRBV27 and TRBJ2-7; 10 bases align to TRBD1. The CDR3 has 15 amino acids. J lost 0 bases, V lost 6 bases, and 5 bases had no gene match. Germline lookup yields CDR1 MNHEY and CDR2 SMNVEV (reference sequence). The CDR3 protein is CASRLTGGHSYEQYF. CDR3 bases: TGTGCCAGCAGATTGACAGGGGGCCACTCCTACGAGCAGTACTTC.